This T cell receptor beta chain originates from a study of cytomegalovirus exposure and HLA in healthy donors. PCR employed 60 Vbeta and 13 Jbeta primers. Produced via immunoSEQ multiplex PCR; TCRdb's table is partial and in-frame only. Of tens of thousands of clones in the sample, less than 10% were seen once. The CDR3 has 13 residues. From germline, CDR1 is SGHRS and CDR2 YFSETQ. Losses at the gene ends were 8 bases for V and 3 bases for J; bases not matched to a gene: 8. Broader study findings: Most TCRs appeared rarely, but some public TCRs recurred in many donors. Per a prior analysis, the majority of TCR beta V segments were productive roughly 87% or roughly 30% of the time.

Of note for this clone: What it binds is not known.

Sample: PBMCs. This sequence originates from a middle-aged man in good health and CMV-seronegative. The gene calls are TRBV5-1 and TRBJ2-7; 7 bases align to TRBD1. For the CDR3, the DNA is TGCGCCAGAAGCCCCGGACAGGACTACGAGCAGTACTTC. Translating gives CARSPGQDYEQYF.